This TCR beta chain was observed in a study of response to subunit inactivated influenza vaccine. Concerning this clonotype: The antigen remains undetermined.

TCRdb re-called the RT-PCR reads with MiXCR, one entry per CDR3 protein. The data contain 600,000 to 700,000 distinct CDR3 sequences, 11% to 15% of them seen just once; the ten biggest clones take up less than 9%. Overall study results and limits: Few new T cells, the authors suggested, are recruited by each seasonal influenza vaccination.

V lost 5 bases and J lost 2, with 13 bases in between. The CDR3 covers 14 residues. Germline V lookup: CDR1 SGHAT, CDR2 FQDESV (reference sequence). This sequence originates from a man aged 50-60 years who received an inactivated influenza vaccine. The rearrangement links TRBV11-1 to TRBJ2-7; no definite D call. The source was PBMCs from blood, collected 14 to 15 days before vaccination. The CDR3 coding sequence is TGTGCCAGCAGCGGAGAGGTAACTGCCTACGAGCAGTACTTC. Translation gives CASSGEVTAYEQYF.